The 26 T cell receptor beta chains below all came from one sample that was sequenced in a study of blood T cell repertoires in COVID-19 (dated by TCRdb to the early 2020s). Receptors were amplified or captured by the immunoSEQ multiplex PCR assay. TCRdb stores this immuneACCESS table with in-frame sequences only. Part of the clones is absent; in the studies checked, under half of the shortfall reflects unresolved V genes, and no reason is known for the rest. The sample table holds 330,000 or so clones, of which approximately 89% were seen once. More than 5% of the sample is in the top ten clones. The material sequenced was PBMCs or T cells enriched from blood (not recorded which). The origin of the receptors is a man between 25 and 39 years old who had recovered from COVID-19.

The chain recombines TRBV5-6 with TRBJ1-1; 9 nucleotides line up with TRBD1. V dropped 3 bases and J dropped 8; count of bases not matched to a gene: 8. The CDR3 loop spans 14 amino acids. Germline V gene data show CDR1 as SGHDT and CDR2 as YYEEEE. The CDR3 DNA is TGTGCCAGCAGCTCACGGGACAGGGTGCCCGAAGCTTTCTTT. Its protein is CASSSRDRVPEAFF. The whole variable domain, filled in from reference TRBV5-6 and TRBJ1-1, reads DAGVTQSPTHLIKTRGQQVTLRCSPKSGHDTVSWYQQALGQGPQFIFQYYEEEERQRGNFPDRFSGHQFPNYSSELNVNALLLGDSALYLCASSSRDRVPEAFFGQGTRLTVV.

V usage is TRBV27 and J usage is TRBJ2-6; D not certain. CDR1 and CDR2 from the germline V gene are MNHEY and SMNVEV (reference sequence). The CDR3 consists of 17 residues. The ends were cut back, 2 bases at V and 0 bases at J, with 11 bases in the middle. The CDR3 region has the DNA TGTGCCAGCAGTTTAGACGGCGGCCTCTCTGGGGCCAACGTCCTGACTTTC. This codes for CASSLDGGLSGANVLTF.

V usage is TRBV2 and J usage is TRBJ2-7, with D tentatively TRBD1 (5 bases). The V end was cut by 4 bases, the J end by 1 base, with 20 bases between. The CDR3 loop spans 17 amino acids. The V gene's germline CDR1 is SNHLY and CDR2 FYNNEI. The CDR3 region is CASSVGQGVLLSYEQYF. In DNA, the CDR3 is TGTGCCAGCAGTGTTGGGCAGGGTGTTTTATTGTCCTACGAGCAGTACTTC.

The V call is TRBV7-2, the J call TRBJ2-1; D perhaps matches TRBD2 (6 bases). The CDR3 runs to 16 residues. V gave up 2 bases and J gave up 5 bases, with 16 bases separating them. Germline V lookup: CDR1 SGHTA, CDR2 FQGNSA. The CDR3, as DNA: TGTGCCAGCAGCTTATATTTTGCGGGGAATCACAATGAGCAGTTCTTC. Protein: CASSLYFAGNHNEQFF.

The V gene is TRBV7-2, the J gene TRBJ2-7, with D maybe TRBD2 (6 bases). The CDR3 sequence is 16 residues long. Trimming stripped 0 bases from V and 0 bases from J, with 12 bases between. The germline gives CDR1 SGHTA, CDR2 FQGNSA. Here the CDR3 reads CASSLAGGTHSYEQYF. The DNA for the CDR3 is TGTGCCAGCAGCTTAGCGGGCGGGACCCACTCCTACGAGCAGTACTTC.

The chain uses TRBV28 and TRBJ2-2; D may be TRBD2 (5 bases). The V end was cut by 6 bases, the J end by 0 bases, with 14 bases between. CDR3 length equals 16 residues. CDR1 and CDR2 from the germline V gene are MDHEN and SYDVKM. The CDR3 reads CASSSGGSTNTGELFF. For the CDR3, the DNA is TGTGCCAGCAGCAGCGGTGGCAGCACGAACACCGGGGAGCTGTTTTTT.

This clone was counted only a few times. The V gene is TRBV28, the J gene TRBJ2-7; D possibly corresponds to TRBD2 (5 bases). Germline CDR1 reads MDHEN; CDR2 reads SYDVKM. This CDR3 contains 12 residues. Trimming pared 7 bases from V and 6 bases from J, leaving 13 bases between. CDR3 residues: CASTPGVAEQYF. The CDR3 coding sequence is TGTGCCAGCACTCCCGGGGTGGCCGAGCAGTACTTC.

This clone has only one observation. The J gene is TRBJ1-5, the V gene TRBV30; TRBD1 agrees at 8 bases. Germline V CDR1 and CDR2: GTSNPN, SVGIG (reference sequence). V lost 0 bases, J lost 5 bases, and 6 bases stayed unmatched. The CDR3 consists of 15 residues. The CDR3 here is CAWSVPGQGYQPQHF. The CDR3 DNA follows: TGTGCCTGGAGTGTACCCGGACAGGGATATCAGCCCCAGCATTTT.

The chain is built from TRBV28 and TRBJ2-3; 8 nucleotides align to TRBD2. This CDR3 has 15 amino acids. The germline V gene encodes CDR1 MDHEN and CDR2 SYDVKM. The V segment lost 3 bases and the J segment 1 base; nucleotides outside the gene matches: 3. CDR3 protein: CASSFPGGGTDTQYF. CDR3 sequence (DNA): TGTGCCAGCAGTTTTCCGGGGGGGGGCACAGATACGCAGTATTTT.

The chain carries TRBV3-1 (or the pseudogene TRBV3-2) and TRBJ1-5, with 7 bases aligning to TRBD1. V lost 3 bases, J lost 5 bases, and 1 base stayed unmatched. Looked up from germline, CDR1 is LGHDT and CDR2 is YNNKEL (reference sequence). The CDR3 runs 13 residues. The CDR3 reads CASSHQGDQPQHF. The CDR3 DNA reads as TGTGCCAGCAGCCACCAGGGGGATCAGCCCCAGCATTTT.

The rearrangement links TRBV5-6 to TRBJ2-3, with TRBD2 as a possible D gene (5 bases). V lost 1 base and J 2 bases, leaving 11 bases between the germline ends. Germline loops: CDR1 SGHDT, CDR2 YYEEEE. The CDR3 covers 15 residues. This chain's CDR3 is CASSLMQDSTDTQYF. The CDR3 nucleotides are TGTGCCAGCAGCTTGATGCAGGACTCCACAGATACGCAGTATTTT.

Concerning this clone: Other DNA sequences from this sample encode an identical CDR3 as well. The chain combines TRBV19 with TRBJ1-1; TRBD1 agrees at 9 bases. Germline CDR1 and CDR2: LNHDA and SQIVND (reference sequence). The trim removed 6 bases at V and 1 base at J, leaving 0 bases unmatched. This CDR3 has 13 amino acids. The CDR3 is CASRDRGNTEAFF. In DNA, the CDR3 is TGTGCCAGTAGGGACAGGGGGAACACTGAAGCTTTCTTT.

As DNA, the CDR3 is TGTGCCATCAGGGACAGTATGAACACTGAAGCTTTCTTT. This translates into CAIRDSMNTEAFF. The rearrangement joins TRBV10-3 to TRBJ1-1; a possible D gene is TRBD1 (6 bases). V lost 6 bases, J lost 0 bases, and 8 bases lay in between. Germline assignment: CDR1 ENHRY and CDR2 SYGVKD. This CDR3 contains 13 residues.

This chain links TRBV28 with TRBJ1-3; 11 positions agree with TRBD1. This CDR3 has 14 amino acids. The V segment lost 5 bases and the J segment 8 bases; nucleotides outside the gene matches: 5. CDR1 and CDR2 (germline): MDHEN, SYDVKM. This chain's CDR3 is CASSPLDRGHTIYF. CDR3 nucleotides: TGTGCCAGCAGTCCACTGGACAGGGGGCACACCATATATTTT.

The rearrangement joins TRBV10-1 to TRBJ1-1, with unresolved D. The CDR3 loop spans 14 amino acids. Germline CDR1 WNHNN, CDR2 SYGVQD (reference sequence). V was shortened by 3 bases and J by 6 bases, with 14 bases between the two germline ends. CDR3 protein: CASSEEDCDAEAFF. The DNA of the CDR3 is TGCGCCAGCAGTGAAGAGGATTGTGATGCTGAAGCTTTCTTT.

The V and J genes are TRBV7-3 and TRBJ2-1; possibly TRBD2 for D (6 bases). The CDR3 runs to 13 residues. V lost 3 bases to trimming and J lost 9 bases, with 12 bases between them. In germline, CDR1 is SGHTA, CDR2 FQGTGA. This CDR3 is CASSFSRGSEQFF. CDR3 nucleotide sequence: TGTGCCAGCAGCTTTAGTCGGGGGAGTGAGCAGTTCTTC.

The chain couples TRBV28 to TRBJ1-5; perhaps TRBD1 as D (5 bases). The CDR3 has 15 amino acids. The germline V gene encodes CDR1 MDHEN and CDR2 SYDVKM. V was clipped by 1 base and J by 2 bases, with 9 bases between them. CDR3 in DNA: TGTGCCAGCAGTTTATCCAGGGAGGGCAATCAGCCCCAGCATTTT. Its translation: CASSLSREGNQPQHF.

J is TRBJ1-6 and V is TRBV9, with a possible D match to TRBD1 (6 bases). Germline CDR1 SGDLS, CDR2 YYNGEE. Trimming stripped 6 bases from V and 6 bases from J, with 13 bases between. There are 14 residues in the CDR3. The CDR3 nucleotides read TGTGCCAGCAACACAGGGATCGTTAATTCACCCCTCCACTTT. It translates to CASNTGIVNSPLHF.

The chain has TRBV2 and TRBJ2-7; 8 nucleotides agree with TRBD2. The germline V gene has CDR1 SNHLY and CDR2 FYNNEI. The CDR3 runs to 17 residues. Trimming cost V 2 bases and J 1 base; bases outside gene matches: 10. The CDR3 reads CASSERRYLAGSYEQYF. The CDR3 nucleotides are TGTGCCAGCAGTGAAAGGAGATACTTAGCGGGATCCTACGAGCAGTACTTC.

This chain uses TRBV29-1 with TRBJ2-3; TRBD2 might be the D (6 bases). The CDR3 consists of 12 residues. Germline V gene data show CDR1 as SQVTM and CDR2 as ANQGSEA. Trimming took off 6 bases at V and 2 bases at J, with 9 bases between the two ends. The CDR3 DNA follows: TGCAGCGTCCGGGGGTTCACAGATACGCAGTATTTT. Translated: CSVRGFTDTQYF.

This clone has a single count. This chain links TRBV2 with TRBJ2-5; no reliable D call. Germline V CDR1 and CDR2: SNHLY, FYNNEI. V was shortened by 1 base and J by 1 base, with 10 bases between the two germline ends. This CDR3 region has 15 residues. The CDR3 DNA follows: TGTGCCAGCAGTGAAGTGTCCCAAATCCAAGAGACCCAGTACTTC. Translating gives CASSEVSQIQETQYF.

The V gene is TRBV7-9, the J gene TRBJ1-5; D is unresolved. The CDR3 runs to 13 residues. The germline gives CDR1 SEHNR, CDR2 FQNEAQ (reference sequence). V was trimmed by 2 bases and J by 5 bases, leaving 7 bases between them. The CDR3 is CASSLNGDQPQHF. For the CDR3, the DNA is TGTGCCAGCAGCTTAAACGGGGATCAGCCCCAGCATTTT.

This clone was recorded a few times. This chain links TRBV29-1 with TRBJ2-5; perhaps TRBD2 as D (7 bases). Germline lookup yields CDR1 SQVTM and CDR2 ANQGSEA. CDR3 length: 15 residues. This CDR3 is CSGEGGEHKGETQYF. For the CDR3, the DNA is TGCAGTGGGGAAGGGGGGGAACACAAAGGGGAGACCCAGTACTTC.

The genes are TRBV11-2 and TRBJ1-2; maybe TRBD1 (5 bases). Germline V gene sequence: CDR1 SGHAT, CDR2 FQNNGV. The CDR3 is made up of 16 amino acids. Trimming pared 4 bases from V and 3 bases from J, leaving 18 bases between. The CDR3, as DNA: TGTGCCAGCAGCTCATACAGGTCCACGATGGACTATGGCTACACCTTC. Translation: CASSSYRSTMDYGYTF.

The rearrangement links TRBV10-3 to TRBJ1-1; D is unclear. Germline V gives CDR1 ENHRY, CDR2 SYGVKD. This CDR3 contains 11 residues. V lost 10 bases and J lost 1, with 7 bases in between. The CDR3 nucleotides are TGTGCCACGACAACGAACACTGAAGCTTTCTTT. Its translation is CATTTNTEAFF.

The chain carries TRBV2 and TRBJ2-5; D is perhaps TRBD1 (7 bases). V lost 8 bases, J lost 2 bases, and 12 bases lay in between. This CDR3 contains 13 residues. Germline lookup yields CDR1 SNHLY and CDR2 FYNNEI. The CDR3 spells CASGSGGQETQYF. CDR3 DNA sequence: TGTGCCAGCGGATCAGGGGGGCAAGAGACCCAGTACTTC.